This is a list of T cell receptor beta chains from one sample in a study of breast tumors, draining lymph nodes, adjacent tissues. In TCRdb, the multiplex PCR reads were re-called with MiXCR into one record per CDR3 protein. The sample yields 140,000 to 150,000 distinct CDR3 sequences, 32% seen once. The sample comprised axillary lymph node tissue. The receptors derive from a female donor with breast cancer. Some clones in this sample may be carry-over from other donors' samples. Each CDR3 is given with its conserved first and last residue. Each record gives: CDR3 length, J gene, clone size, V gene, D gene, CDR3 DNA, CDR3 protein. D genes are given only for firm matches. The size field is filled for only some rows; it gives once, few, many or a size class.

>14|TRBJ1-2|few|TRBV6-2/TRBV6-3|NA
TGTGCCAGCAGTTACCAAGACCAGGGATATGGCTACACCTTC
CASSYQDQGYGYTF
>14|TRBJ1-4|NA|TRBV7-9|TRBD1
TGTGCCAGCAGCTACGACAGGGGTACTGAAAAACTGTTTTTT
CASSYDRGTEKLFF
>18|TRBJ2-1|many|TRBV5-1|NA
TGCGCCAGCAGCCTCTGGGGCGGGGACTTGGGGTTACACCATGAGCAGTTCTTC
CASSLWGGDLGLHHEQFF
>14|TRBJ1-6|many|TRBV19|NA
TGTGCCAGTAGCGGGGCAGGGTTAAGATCACCCCTCCACTTT
CASSGAGLRSPLHF
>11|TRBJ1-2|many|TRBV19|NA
TGTGCCAGTAGTGTCGAGGGTGGCTACACCTTC
CASSVEGGYTF
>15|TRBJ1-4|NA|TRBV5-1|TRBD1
TGCGCCAGCAGCCCGACAGGGGGCGGTTATGAAAAACTGGTTTTT
CASSPTGGGYEKLVF
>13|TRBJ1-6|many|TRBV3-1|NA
TGTGCCAGCAGCCAACAGCCCCTTAGGGCCCTCCACTTT
CASSQQPLRALHF
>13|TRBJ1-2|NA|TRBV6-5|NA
TGTGCAGCAAGGCCAGCCCTTGGCTATGGCTACACCTTC
CAARPALGYGYTF
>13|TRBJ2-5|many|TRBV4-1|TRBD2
TGCGCCAGCAGCCACCGGACTAGAGAGACCCAGTACTTC
CASSHRTRETQYF
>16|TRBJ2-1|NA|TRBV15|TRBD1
TGTGCCACCAGCAGTTGGACAGGGGGCACCTACAATGAGCAGTTCTTC
CATSSWTGGTYNEQFF
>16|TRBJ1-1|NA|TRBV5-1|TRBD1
TGCGCCAGCAGCTTGGGTTTGACAGGGATGAACATTGAAGCTTTCTTT
CASSLGLTGMNIEAFF
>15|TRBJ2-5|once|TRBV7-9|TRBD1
TGTGCCAGCAGCGTTGAGGGACAGGCTCAAGAGACCCAGTACTTC
CASSVEGQAQETQYF
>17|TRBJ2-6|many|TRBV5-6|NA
TGTGCCAGCAGCCCCGTCGGGGTAGGAACTGGGGCCAACGTCCTGACTTTC
CASSPVGVGTGANVLTF
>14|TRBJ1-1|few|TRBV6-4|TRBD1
TGTGCCAGCAGGGAACAGGGGTCTCACACTGAAGCTTTCTTT
CASREQGSHTEAFF
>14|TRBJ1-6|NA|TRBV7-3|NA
TGTGCCAGCAGCTTGGGGGACTATAGTTCACCCCTCCACTTT
CASSLGDYSSPLHF
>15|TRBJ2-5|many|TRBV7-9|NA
TGTGCCAGCAGCGCACCGTTGGGTTTGCAAGAGACCCAGTACTTC
CASSAPLGLQETQYF
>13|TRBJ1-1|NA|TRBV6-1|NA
TGTGCCTCATACCTCCGGCGAGACACTGAAGCTTTCTTT
CASYLRRDTEAFF
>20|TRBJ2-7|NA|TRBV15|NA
TGTGCCACCAGCAGAGATTTCAGGTTTAGTAGCGGAGGAGGGGAGAACGAGCAGTACTTC
CATSRDFRFSSGGGENEQYF
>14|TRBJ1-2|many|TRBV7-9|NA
TGTGCCAGCAGCTTAGGGGAGACAGATTACGGCTACACCTTC
CASSLGETDYGYTF
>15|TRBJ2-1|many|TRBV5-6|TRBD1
TGTGCCAGCAGCCGAGTGAGGGACAGACACAATGAGCAGTTCTTC
CASSRVRDRHNEQFF
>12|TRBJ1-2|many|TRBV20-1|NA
TGCAGTGCTAGAGATCATAACGGAGGCTCCACCTTC
CSARDHNGGSTF
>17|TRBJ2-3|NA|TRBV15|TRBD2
TGTGCCACCAGCCACGGCGGGGGGGCTCTCTTCACAGATACGCAGTATTTT
CATSHGGGALFTDTQYF
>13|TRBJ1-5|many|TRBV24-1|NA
TGTGCCACCAGTGATAGGGGTTTTCAGCCCCAGCATTTT
CATSDRGFQPQHF
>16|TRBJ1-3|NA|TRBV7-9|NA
TGTGCCAGCAGCTCCACCTACCAGCGGGGGGCAAACACCATATATTTT
CASSSTYQRGANTIYF
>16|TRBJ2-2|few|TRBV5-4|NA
TGTGCCAGCAGCCGGGGTGGCGCCAAGAACATCGGGGAGCTGTTTTTT
CASSRGGAKNIGELFF
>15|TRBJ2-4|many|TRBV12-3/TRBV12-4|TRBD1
TGTGCCAGCAGTTATAATACAGGGGTTGGAGACATTCAGTACTTC
CASSYNTGVGDIQYF
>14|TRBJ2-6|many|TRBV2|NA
TGTGCCAGCAATGAGTTTTCTGGGGCCAACGTCCTGACTTTC
CASNEFSGANVLTF
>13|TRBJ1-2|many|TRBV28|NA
TGTGCCAGCAGTTTATTAAAGATCTATGGCTACACCTTC
CASSLLKIYGYTF
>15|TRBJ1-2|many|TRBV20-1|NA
TGCAGTGCTAGAGTCCCAGAGGACGGGGGTCTCGGCTACACCTTC
CSARVPEDGGLGYTF
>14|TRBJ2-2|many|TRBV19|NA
TGTGCCAGTAGTATATACCCGGGCGGCGGGGAGCTGTTTTTT
CASSIYPGGGELFF
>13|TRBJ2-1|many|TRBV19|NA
TGTGCCAGTAGACCGGATGCCGGGTTTGAGCAGTTCTTC
CASRPDAGFEQFF
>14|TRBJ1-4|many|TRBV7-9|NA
TGTGCCAGCAGCTTAGTTAAAACTAATGAAAAACTGTTTTTT
CASSLVKTNEKLFF
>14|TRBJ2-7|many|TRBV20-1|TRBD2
TGCAGTGCTAGTCTGGCTAGCGGGGCCTACGAGCAGTACTTC
CSASLASGAYEQYF
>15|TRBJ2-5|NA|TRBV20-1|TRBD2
TGCAGTGCTAGTGACGTGACTAGCGGGGGAGAGACCCAGTACTTC
CSASDVTSGGETQYF
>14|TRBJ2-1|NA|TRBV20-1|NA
TGCAGCCCCCATGAAGGCGGGGACCTGACACAGCAGTTCTTC
CSPHEGGDLTQQFF
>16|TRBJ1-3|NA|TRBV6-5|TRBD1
TGTGCCAGCAGTTACTCACGGCCAGGGGGCGGGGACACCATATATTTT
CASSYSRPGGGDTIYF
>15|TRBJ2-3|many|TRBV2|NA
TGTGCCAGCAGGATACAGGGGACTAGCACAGATACGCAGTATTTT
CASRIQGTSTDTQYF
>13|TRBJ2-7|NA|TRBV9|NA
TGTGCCACCGGGACCCTAAGCTCCTACGAGCAGTACTTC
CATGTLSSYEQYF
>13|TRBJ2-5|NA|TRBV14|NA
TGTGCCAGCAGCCAGCGGGACGAAGGGACCCAGTACTTC
CASSQRDEGTQYF
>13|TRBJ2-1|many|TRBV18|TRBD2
TGTGCCAGCTCAGAACTAGCGGGGAATGAGCAGTTCTTC
CASSELAGNEQFF
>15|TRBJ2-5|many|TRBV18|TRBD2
TGTGCCAGCTCATTTAGCGGGGGGGCCGAAGAGACCCAGTACTTC
CASSFSGGAEETQYF
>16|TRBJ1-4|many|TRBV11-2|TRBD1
TGTGCCAGCAGTTCCGAAGCGGGGACAGGGCTTGAAAAACTGTTTTTT
CASSSEAGTGLEKLFF
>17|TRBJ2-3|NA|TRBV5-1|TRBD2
TGCGCCAGCAGCAGGTCCGGGACTAGCGGGGGGGCTGATACGCAGTATTTT
CASSRSGTSGGADTQYF
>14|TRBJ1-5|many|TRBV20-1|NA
TGCAGTGCTAGAGATCGTGGGGGCACTCAGCCCCAGCATTTT
CSARDRGGTQPQHF
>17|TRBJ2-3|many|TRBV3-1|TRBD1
TGTGCCAGCAGCCTAGCCATCCGACAGGGGGGCACAGATACGCAGTATTTT
CASSLAIRQGGTDTQYF
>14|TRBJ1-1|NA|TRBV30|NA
TGTGCCTGGTCCCCGGACAGACTCGGTACTGAAGCTTTCTTT
CAWSPDRLGTEAFF
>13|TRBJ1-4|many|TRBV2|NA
TGTGCCAGCAGAGATGCAACTAATGAAAAACTGTTTTTT
CASRDATNEKLFF
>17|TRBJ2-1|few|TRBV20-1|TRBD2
TGCAGTGCTAGAGATCAGTCAGGGACTACCTCCTACAATGAGCAGTTCTTC
CSARDQSGTTSYNEQFF
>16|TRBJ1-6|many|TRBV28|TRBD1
TGTGCCAGCAGTTACGGCCGGGACAGGGCTGATTCACCCCTCCACTTT
CASSYGRDRADSPLHF
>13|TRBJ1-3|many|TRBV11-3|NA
TGTGCCAGCAGCTGGACGGCTGGAAACACCATATATTTT
CASSWTAGNTIYF
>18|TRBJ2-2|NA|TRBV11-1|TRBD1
TGTGCCAGCAGCTCCTCCTCATCAGGGGGAAGCTTTCCCGGGGAGCTGTTTTTT
CASSSSSSGGSFPGELFF
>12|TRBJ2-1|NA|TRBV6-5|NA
TGTGCCAGCAGTTACCCTTCGGCCGAGCAGTTCTTC
CASSYPSAEQFF
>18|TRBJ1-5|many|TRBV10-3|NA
TGTGCCATCAGTGAGGGGCCACTATGGGGGACGGATAATCAGCCCCAGCATTTT
CAISEGPLWGTDNQPQHF
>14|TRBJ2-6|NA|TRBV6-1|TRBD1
TGTGCCAGCAGTGAATCCTCCAGGGGGAACACTGAAGCTTTC
CASSESSRGNTEAF
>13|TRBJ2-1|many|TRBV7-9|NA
TGTGCCAGCAGCTTAGTACAGGGAAGTGAGCAGTTCTTC
CASSLVQGSEQFF
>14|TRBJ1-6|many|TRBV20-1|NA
TGCAGTGCTACGATGGGGTGGGACAATTCACCCCTCCACTTT
CSATMGWDNSPLHF
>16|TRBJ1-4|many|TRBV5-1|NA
TGCGCCAGCAGCTCTTCTATCAGAGTTCGCCATGAAAAACTGTTTTTT
CASSSSIRVRHEKLFF
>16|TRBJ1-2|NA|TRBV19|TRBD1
TGTGCCAGTAGGTCACACGGGACAGGGAAGATCTATGGCTACACCTTC
CASRSHGTGKIYGYTF